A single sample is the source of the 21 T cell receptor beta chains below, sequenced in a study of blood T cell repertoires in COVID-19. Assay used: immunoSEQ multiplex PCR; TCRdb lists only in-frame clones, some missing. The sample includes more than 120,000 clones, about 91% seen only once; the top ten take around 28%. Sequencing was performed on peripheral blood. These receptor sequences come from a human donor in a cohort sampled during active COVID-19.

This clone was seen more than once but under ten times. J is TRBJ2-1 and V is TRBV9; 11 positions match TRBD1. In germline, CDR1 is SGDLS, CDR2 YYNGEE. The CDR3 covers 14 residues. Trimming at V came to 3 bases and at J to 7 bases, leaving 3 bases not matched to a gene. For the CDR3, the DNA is TGTGCCAGCAGCGACCGGGACAGGGGGAATGAGCAGTTCTTC. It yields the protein CASSDRDRGNEQFF. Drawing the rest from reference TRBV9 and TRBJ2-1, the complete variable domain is DSGVTQTPKHLITATGQRVTLRCSPRSGDLSVYWYQQSLDQGLQFLIQYYNGEERAKGNILERFSAQQFPDLHSELNLSSLELGDSALYFCASSDRDRGNEQFFGPGTRLTVL.

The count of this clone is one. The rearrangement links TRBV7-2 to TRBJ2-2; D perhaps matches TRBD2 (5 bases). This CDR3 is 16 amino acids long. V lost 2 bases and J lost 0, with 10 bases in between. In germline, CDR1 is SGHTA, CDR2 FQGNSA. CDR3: CASSLMPGTNTGELFF. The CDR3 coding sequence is TGTGCCAGCAGCTTAATGCCGGGGACGAACACCGGGGAGCTGTTTTTT. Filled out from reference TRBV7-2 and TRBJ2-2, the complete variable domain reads GAGVSQSPSNKVTEKGKDVELRCDPISGHTALYWYRQSLGQGLEFLIYFQGNSAPDKSGLPSDRFSAERTGGSVSTLTIQRTQQEDSAVYLCASSLMPGTNTGELFFGEGSRLTVL.

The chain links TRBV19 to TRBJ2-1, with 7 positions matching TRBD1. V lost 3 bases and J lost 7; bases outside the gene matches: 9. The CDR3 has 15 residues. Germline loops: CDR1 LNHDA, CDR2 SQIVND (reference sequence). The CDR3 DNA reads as TGTGCCAGTAGTATCGGGACAGCCTTTGGGAATGAGCAGTTCTTC. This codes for CASSIGTAFGNEQFF.

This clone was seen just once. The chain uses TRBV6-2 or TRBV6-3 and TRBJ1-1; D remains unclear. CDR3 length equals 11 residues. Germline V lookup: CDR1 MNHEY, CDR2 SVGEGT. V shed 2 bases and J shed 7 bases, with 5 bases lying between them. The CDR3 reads CASSYPNEAFF. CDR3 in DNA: TGTGCCAGCAGTTACCCCAATGAAGCTTTCTTT.

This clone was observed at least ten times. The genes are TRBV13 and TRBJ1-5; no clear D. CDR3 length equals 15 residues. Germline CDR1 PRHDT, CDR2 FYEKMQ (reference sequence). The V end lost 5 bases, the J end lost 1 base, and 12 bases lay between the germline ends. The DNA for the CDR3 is TGTGCCAGCAGCGCTGGTCCGGGGAGCAATCAGCCCCAGCATTTT. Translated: CASSAGPGSNQPQHF.

DNA for the CDR3: TGTGCCAGCAGCAGCCTCGGGACTTCCAACTATGGCTACACCTTC. Translation gives CASSSLGTSNYGYTF. The genes are TRBV21-1 and TRBJ1-2. TRBV21-1 is an annotated pseudogene. The CDR3 runs 15 residues.

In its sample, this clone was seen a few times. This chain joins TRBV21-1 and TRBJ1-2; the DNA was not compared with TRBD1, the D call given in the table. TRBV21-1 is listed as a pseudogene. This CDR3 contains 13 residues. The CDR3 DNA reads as TGTGCCAGCAGCAGGGACAGGAGCTATGGCTACACCTTC. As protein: CASSRDRSYGYTF.

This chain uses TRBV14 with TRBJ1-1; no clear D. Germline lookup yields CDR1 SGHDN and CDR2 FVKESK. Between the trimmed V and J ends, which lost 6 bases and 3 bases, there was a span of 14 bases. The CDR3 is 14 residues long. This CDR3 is CASSLLSGDTEAFF. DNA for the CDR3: TGTGCCAGCAGTCTTCTCTCAGGCGACACTGAAGCTTTCTTT.

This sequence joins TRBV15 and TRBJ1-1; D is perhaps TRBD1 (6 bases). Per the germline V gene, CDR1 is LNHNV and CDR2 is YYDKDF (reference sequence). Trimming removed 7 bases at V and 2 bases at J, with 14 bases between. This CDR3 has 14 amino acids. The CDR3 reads CATNLDSSNTEAFF. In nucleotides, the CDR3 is TGTGCCACCAATCTGGACAGTTCCAACACTGAAGCTTTCTTT.

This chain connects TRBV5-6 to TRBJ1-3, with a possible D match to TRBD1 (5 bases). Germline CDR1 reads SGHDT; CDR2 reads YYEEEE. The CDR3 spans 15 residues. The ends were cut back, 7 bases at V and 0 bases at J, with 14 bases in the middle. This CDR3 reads CASRQAGGSGNTIYF. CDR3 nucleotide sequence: TGTGCCAGCCGCCAGGCGGGGGGCTCTGGAAACACCATATATTTT.

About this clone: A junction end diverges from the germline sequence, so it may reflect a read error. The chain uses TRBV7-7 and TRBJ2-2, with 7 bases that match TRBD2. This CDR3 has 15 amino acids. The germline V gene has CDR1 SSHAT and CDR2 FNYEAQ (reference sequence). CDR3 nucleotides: TGTGCTAGCAGCTTAAGCGGGGTTGGAACCGGGGAGCTGTTTTTT. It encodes CASSLSGVGTGELFF.

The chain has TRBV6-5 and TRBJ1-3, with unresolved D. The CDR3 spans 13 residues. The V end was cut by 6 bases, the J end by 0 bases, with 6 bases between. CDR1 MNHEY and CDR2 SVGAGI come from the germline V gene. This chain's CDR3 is CASSRGSGNTIYF. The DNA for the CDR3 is TGTGCCAGCAGCCGAGGCTCTGGAAACACCATATATTTT.

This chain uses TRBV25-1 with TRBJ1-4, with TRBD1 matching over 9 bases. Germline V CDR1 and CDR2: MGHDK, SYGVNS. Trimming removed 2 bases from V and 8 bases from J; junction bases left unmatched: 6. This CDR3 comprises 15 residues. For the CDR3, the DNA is TGTGCCAGCAGTGAACCCCGGACAGGGGTAGAAAAACTGTTTTTT. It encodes CASSEPRTGVEKLFF.

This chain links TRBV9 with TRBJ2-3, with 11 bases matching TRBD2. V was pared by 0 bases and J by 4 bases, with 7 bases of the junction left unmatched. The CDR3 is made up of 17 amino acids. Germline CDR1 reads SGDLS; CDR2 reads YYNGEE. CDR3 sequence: CASSVGRLAGFSDTQYF. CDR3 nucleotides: TGTGCCAGCAGCGTAGGCCGACTAGCGGGGTTCTCAGATACGCAGTATTTT.

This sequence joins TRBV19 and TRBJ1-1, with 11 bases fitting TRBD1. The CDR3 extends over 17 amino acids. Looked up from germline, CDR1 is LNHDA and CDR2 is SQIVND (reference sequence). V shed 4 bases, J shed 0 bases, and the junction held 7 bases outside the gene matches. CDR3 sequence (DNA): TGTGCCAGTAGTAGCCCGTGGGACAGGGGGGTGAACACTGAAGCTTTCTTT. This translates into CASSSPWDRGVNTEAFF.

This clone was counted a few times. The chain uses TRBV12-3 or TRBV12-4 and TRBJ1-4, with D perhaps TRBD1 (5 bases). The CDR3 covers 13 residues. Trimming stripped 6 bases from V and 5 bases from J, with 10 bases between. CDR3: CASRMTENEKLFF. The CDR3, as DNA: TGTGCCAGCAGGATGACAGAGAATGAAAAACTGTTTTTT.

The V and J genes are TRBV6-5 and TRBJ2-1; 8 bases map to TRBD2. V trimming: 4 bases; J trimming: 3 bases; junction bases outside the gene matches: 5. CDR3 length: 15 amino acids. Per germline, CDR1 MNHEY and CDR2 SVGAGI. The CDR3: CASSSAGGVYNEQFF. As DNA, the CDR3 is TGTGCCAGCAGTTCTGCGGGGGGCGTCTACAATGAGCAGTTCTTC.

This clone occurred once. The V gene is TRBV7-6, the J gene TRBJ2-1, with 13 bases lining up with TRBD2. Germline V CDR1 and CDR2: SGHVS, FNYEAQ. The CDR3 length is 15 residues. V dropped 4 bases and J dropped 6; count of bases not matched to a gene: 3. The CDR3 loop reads CASSSGTSGVNEQFF. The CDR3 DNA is TGTGCCAGCAGCTCGGGGACTAGCGGGGTCAATGAGCAGTTCTTC.

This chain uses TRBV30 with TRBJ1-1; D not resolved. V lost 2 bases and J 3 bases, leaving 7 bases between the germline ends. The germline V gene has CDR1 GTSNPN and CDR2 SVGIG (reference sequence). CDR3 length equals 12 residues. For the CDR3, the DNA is TGTGCCTGGAGTACCACTCACACTGAAGCTTTCTTT. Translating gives CAWSTTHTEAFF.

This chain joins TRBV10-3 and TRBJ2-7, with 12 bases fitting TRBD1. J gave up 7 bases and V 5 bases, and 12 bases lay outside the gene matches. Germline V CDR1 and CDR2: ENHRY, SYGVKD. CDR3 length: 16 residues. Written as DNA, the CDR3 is TGTGCCATCAGTCCGGGACAGGGGGCTTTTGTATGGGAGCAGTACTTC. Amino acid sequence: CAISPGQGAFVWEQYF.

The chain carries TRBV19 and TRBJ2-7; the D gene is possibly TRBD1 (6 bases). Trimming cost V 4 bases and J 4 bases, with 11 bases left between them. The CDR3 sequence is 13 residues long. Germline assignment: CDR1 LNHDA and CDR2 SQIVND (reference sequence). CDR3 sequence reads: CASSTGEGYEQYF. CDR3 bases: TGTGCCAGTAGTACAGGGGAAGGATACGAGCAGTACTTC. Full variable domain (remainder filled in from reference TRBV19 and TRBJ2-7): DGGITQSPKYLFRKEGQNVTLSCEQNLNHDAMYWYRQDPGQGLRLIYYSQIVNDFQKGDIAEGYSVSREKKESFPLTVTSAQKNPTAFYLCASSTGEGYEQYFGPGTRLTVT.